This TCR beta chain was retrieved from a study of human T cells and chemical hapten exposure. Whole-study results and caveats: While controls formed fewer of them, expanded TCRs formed significantly more large CDR3 similarity clusters.

As to time point: patch test 3, about 24 weeks after DPC sensitization. Treatment reported: therapeutic diphenylcyclopropenone sensitization with weekly scalp DPC. For this clonotype: Antigen unknown.

There are 16 residues in the CDR3. Trimming removed 4 bases at V and 3 bases at J, with 18 bases between. Germline CDR1 and CDR2: LGHNA and YNFKEQ. How the authors handled the data: A typical sample had 95,000 to 100,000 TCRs, with about 20,000 to 700,000 overall. In TCRdb, the RACE reads were re-called with MiXCR into one record per CDR3 protein. The V and J calls shown here were made by TCRdb, not taken from the authors' results. The profile shows under 200,000 distinct CDR3 sequences, around 30% of them singletons. The TCR sequence derives from a young woman with alopecia areata. Some clones in this sample may be carry-over from other donors' samples. Here the sequenced sample was whole blood, taken in connection with sensitization to the hapten diphenylcyclopropenone (DPC). The chain joins TRBV4-2 to TRBJ2-5; D may be TRBD1 or TRBD2 (6 bases each). The CDR3 here is CASSRLAVGAEETQYF. In DNA, the CDR3 is TGTGCCAGCAGCCGCTTAGCGGTGGGGGCCGAAGAGACCCAGTACTTC.